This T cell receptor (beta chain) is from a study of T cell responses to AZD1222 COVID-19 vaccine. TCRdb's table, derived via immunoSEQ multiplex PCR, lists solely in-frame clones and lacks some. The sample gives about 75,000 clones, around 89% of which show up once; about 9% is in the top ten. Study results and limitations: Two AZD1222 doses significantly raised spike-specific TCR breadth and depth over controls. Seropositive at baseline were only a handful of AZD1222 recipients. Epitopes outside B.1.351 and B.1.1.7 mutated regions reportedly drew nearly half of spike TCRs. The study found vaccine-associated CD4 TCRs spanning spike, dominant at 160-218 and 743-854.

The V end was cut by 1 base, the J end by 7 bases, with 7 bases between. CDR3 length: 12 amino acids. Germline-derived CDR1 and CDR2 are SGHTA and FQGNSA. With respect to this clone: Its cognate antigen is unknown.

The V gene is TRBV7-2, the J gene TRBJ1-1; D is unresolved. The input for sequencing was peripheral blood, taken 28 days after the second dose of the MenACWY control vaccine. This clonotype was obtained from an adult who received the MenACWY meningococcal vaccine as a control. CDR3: CASSLDTLEAFF. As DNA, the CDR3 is TGTGCCAGCAGCTTAGACACCCTTGAAGCTTTCTTT.